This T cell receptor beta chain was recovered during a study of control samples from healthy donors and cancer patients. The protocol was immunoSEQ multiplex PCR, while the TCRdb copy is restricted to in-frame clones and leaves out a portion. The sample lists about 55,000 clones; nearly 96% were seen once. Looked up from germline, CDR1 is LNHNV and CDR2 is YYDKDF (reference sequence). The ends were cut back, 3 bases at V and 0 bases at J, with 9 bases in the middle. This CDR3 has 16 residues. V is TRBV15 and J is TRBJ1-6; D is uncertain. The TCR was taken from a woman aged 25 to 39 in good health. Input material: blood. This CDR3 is CATSRGGSSYNSPLHF. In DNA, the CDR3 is TGTGCCACCAGCAGGGGAGGAAGCTCCTATAATTCACCCCTCCACTTT.